Described below is a single T cell receptor beta chain sequence and its context. Its antigen target is currently unknown. No base quality information exists; no much larger clone differs at one position. Other DNA sequences in this specimen translate into the identical CDR3. The germline V gene specifies SGDLS as CDR1 and YYNGEE as CDR2. Taken from cysteine to phenylalanine, the CDR3 has 15 residues. The sequence is cut down to CDR3 DNA, 45 bases in frame from base 1. Trimming leaves V shorter by 3 bases and J shorter by 0 bases, with the junction holding 0 bases beyond the gene matches. The immunoSEQ Assay, a bias-controlled multiplex PCR, was used to amplify TCRbeta CDR3 regions from genomic DNA. The authors processed their data as follows. Within the assay, amplification of reference gene primers was used to estimate how many nucleated cells each sample contained. To quantify the absolute abundance of each unique TCRbeta CDR3 rearrangement, sequence reads were collapsed and filtered. For each sample, productive Simpson clonality was calculated as the square root of Simpson's diversity index across productive rearrangements. Here the immuneACCESS table is served through TCRdb, limited to in-frame sequences with V and J called. Missing clones are a known gap in these copies; in checked studies unresolved V genes cover under half, and the rest lacks a known reason. The DNA was the basis for D and trimming; V, J and clone size are from that table. This sample gives about 180,000 clones in total; nearly 90% of them show up just once. The ten top clones hold 2% to 2.5% of the sample.

The data are from a study of blood T cell repertoires in COVID-19 (dated by TCRdb to the early 2020s). Turning to the overall study: Collaborator samples came from the United States, Italy and Spain and covered acute and convalescent phases of COVID-19. The prospective study material was composed of cDNA or gDNA derived from T cells, B-cell-depleted T cells, or PBMCs. Deeply sampled blood TCRbeta repertoires from subjects exposed to, actively infected with, or recovered from COVID-19 were included in the dataset. The repertoires were made available in a free public database intended to serve as a resource for research on the immune response to SARS-CoV-2. Samples came from the ongoing ImmuneRACE study (first 160 participants) plus 1,254 subjects from 6 global collaborators. The sample metadata nearly always contained a de-identified subject ID, COVID-19 status, age in years and sex. Where available, HLA class I and class II types were obtained from metadata supplied by the sample provider rather than from assay-based typing. Overall study results and their limits: The amount of clinical and demographic metadata varied by source and participant and was provided uncurated.

In the prospective study, participants were about 18 to 100 years old, resided in 24 geographic areas of the United States, and were enrolled through a virtual design. To assign participants to cohorts, the prospective study relied on clinical history that participants themselves reported in a screening survey and a study questionnaire. In the prospective study, mobile phlebotomists collected whole blood, serum and a nasopharyngeal or oropharyngeal swab from each participant. Prospective study participants could optionally give additional blood draws and questionnaires over an approximately 2-month period. Prospective study blood samples were shipped either frozen or at room temperature before DNA extraction.

Here the chain combines TRBV9 and TRBJ2-1, and 10 bases in between align with TRBD2. The sequencing sample was made of PBMCs or T cells enriched from blood (not recorded which). The clonotype originates from a woman aged 35 to 49 with acute COVID-19. The nucleotide sequence reads TGTGCCAGCAGCGGGACTAGCGGCTCCTACAATGAGCAGTTCTTC. Protein translation: CASSGTSGSYNEQFF.